This T cell receptor beta chain was sequenced during a study of blood T cell repertoires in COVID-19. Study context: COVID-19 samples, acute and convalescent, were from the United States, Italy and Spain. PBMCs, B-cell-depleted T cells, or T cells were the source of the cDNA or gDNA that made up the material.

This CDR3 spans 13 amino acids. V was cut by 1 base and J by 6 bases, with 10 bases left in between. The germline gives CDR1 SGDLS, CDR2 YYNGEE. Sequencing was performed with immunoSEQ multiplex PCR; in TCRdb, only in-frame clones are kept and a portion is missing. The sample has roughly 190,000 clones; about 88% are singletons. This clonotype originated in a woman aged 40-49 years who had recovered from COVID-19. Sequences were obtained from peripheral blood. The chain couples TRBV9 to TRBJ1-2, with D perhaps TRBD1 (6 bases). In DNA form, the CDR3 reads TGTGCCAGCAGCGTATCCCACAGGGATGGCTACACCTTC. It specifies CASSVSHRDGYTF.